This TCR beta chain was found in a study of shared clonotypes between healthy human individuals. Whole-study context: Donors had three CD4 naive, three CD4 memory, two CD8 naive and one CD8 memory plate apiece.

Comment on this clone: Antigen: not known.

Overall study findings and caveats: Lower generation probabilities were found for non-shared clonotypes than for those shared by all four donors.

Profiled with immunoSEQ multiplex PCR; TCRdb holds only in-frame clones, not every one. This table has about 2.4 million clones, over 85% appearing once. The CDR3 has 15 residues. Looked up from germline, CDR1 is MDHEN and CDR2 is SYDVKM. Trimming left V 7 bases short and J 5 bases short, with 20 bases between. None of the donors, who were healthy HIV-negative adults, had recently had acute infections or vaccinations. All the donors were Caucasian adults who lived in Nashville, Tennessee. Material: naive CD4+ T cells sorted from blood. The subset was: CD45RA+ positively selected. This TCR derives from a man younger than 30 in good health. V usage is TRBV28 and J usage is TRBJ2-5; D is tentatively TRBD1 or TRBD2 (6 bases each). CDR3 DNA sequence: TGTGCCAGCAACCTCCCGGGGGTCAGGGGTGAGACCCAGTACTTC. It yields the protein CASNLPGVRGETQYF.